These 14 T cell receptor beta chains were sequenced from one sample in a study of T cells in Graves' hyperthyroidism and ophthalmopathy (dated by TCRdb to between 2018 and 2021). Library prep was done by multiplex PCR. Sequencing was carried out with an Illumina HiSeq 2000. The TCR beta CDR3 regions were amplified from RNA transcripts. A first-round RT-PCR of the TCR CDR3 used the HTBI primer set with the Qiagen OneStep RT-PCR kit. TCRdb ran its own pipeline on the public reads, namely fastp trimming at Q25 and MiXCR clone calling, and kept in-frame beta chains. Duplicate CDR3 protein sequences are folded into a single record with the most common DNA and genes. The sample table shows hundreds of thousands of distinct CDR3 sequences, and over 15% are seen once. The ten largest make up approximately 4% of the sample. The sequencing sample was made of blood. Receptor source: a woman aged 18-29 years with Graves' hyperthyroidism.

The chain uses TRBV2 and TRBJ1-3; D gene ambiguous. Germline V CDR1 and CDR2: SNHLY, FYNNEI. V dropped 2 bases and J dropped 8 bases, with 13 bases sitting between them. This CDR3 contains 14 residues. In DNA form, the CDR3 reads TGTGCCAGCAGTGAAACTTTAGGGATGGACACCATATATTTT. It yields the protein CASSETLGMDTIYF.

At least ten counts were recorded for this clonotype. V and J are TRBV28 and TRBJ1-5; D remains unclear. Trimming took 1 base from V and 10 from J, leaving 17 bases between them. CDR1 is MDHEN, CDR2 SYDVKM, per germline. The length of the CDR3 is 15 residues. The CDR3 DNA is TGTGCCAGCAGTTTATTCTTGGCCGGAATCAAACCCCAGCATTTT. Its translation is CASSLFLAGIKPQHF.

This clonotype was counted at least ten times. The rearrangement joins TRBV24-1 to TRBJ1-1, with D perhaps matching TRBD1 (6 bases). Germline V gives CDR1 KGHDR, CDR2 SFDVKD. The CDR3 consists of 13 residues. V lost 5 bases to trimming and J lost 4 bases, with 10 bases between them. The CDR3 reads CATSAGHITEAFF. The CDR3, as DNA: TGTGCCACCAGTGCGGGACATATCACTGAAGCTTTCTTT.

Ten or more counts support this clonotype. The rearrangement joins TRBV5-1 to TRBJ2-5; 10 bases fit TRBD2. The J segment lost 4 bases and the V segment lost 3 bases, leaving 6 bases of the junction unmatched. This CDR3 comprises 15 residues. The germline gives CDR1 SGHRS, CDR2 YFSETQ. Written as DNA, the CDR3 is TGCGCCAGCAGCTCGCTAGCGGGGGTATCAGAGACCCAGTACTTC. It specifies CASSSLAGVSETQYF. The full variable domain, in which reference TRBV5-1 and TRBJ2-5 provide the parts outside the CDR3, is KAGVTQTPRYLIKTRGQQVTLSCSPISGHRSVSWYQQTPGQGLQFLFEYFSETQRNKGNFPGRFSGRQFSNSRSEMNVSTLELGDSALYLCASSSLAGVSETQYFGPGTRLLVL.

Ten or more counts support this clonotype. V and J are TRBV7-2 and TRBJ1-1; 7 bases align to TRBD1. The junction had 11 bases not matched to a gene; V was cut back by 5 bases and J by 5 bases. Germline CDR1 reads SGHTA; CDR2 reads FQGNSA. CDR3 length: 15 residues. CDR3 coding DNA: TGTGCCAGCAGCACCCAGACAGGGACGAGAACTGAAGCTTTCTTT. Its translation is CASSTQTGTRTEAFF. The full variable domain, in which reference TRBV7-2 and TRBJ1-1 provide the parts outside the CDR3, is GAGVSQSPSNKVTEKGKDVELRCDPISGHTALYWYRQSLGQGLEFLIYFQGNSAPDKSGLPSDRFSAERTGGSVSTLTIQRTQQEDSAVYLCASSTQTGTRTEAFFGQGTRLTVV.

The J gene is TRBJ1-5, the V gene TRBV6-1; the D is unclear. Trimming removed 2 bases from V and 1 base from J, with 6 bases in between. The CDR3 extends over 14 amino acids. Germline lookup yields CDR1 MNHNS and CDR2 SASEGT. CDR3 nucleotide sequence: TGTGCCAGCAGTGAACTGGACAGCAATCAGCCCCAGCATTTT. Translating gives CASSELDSNQPQHF.

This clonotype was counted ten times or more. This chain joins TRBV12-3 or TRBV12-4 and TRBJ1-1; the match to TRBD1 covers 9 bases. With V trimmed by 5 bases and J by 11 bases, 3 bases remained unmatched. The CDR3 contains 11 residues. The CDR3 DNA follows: TGTGCCAGCAGTGAACAGGGGGCCGCTTTCTTT. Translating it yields CASSEQGAAFF.

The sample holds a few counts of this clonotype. The CDR3 protein is CASSLLGQDQETQYF. CDR3 nucleotide sequence: TGTGCCAGCAGCTTGCTTGGACAGGACCAAGAGACCCAGTACTTC. The V gene is TRBV5-5, the J gene TRBJ2-5, with 7 bases identical to TRBD1. This CDR3 has 15 residues. From germline, CDR1 is SGHKS and CDR2 YYEKEE (reference sequence). Unmatched junction bases numbered 3, after V lost 1 base and J lost 0 bases.

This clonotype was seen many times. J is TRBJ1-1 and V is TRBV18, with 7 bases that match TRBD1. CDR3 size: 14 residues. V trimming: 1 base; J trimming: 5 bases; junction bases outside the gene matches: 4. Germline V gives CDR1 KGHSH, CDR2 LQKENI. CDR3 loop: CASSPRQGGTEAFF. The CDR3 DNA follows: TGTGCCAGCTCACCACGACAGGGAGGTACTGAAGCTTTCTTT.

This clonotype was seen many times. This CDR3 reads CASERGLGYGYTF. The CDR3 DNA is TGTGCCAGCGAGAGGGGGCTCGGATATGGCTACACCTTC. The chain employs TRBV7-2 and TRBJ1-2, with TRBD1 matching over 7 bases. With V trimmed by 8 bases and J by 5 bases, 8 bases remained unmatched. Germline V gene lookup returns CDR1 SGHTA and CDR2 FQGNSA. The CDR3 spans 13 residues. Complete variable domain (other parts from reference TRBV7-2 and TRBJ1-2): GAGVSQSPSNKVTEKGKDVELRCDPISGHTALYWYRQSLGQGLEFLIYFQGNSAPDKSGLPSDRFSAERTGGSVSTLTIQRTQQEDSAVYLCASERGLGYGYTFGSGTRLTVV.

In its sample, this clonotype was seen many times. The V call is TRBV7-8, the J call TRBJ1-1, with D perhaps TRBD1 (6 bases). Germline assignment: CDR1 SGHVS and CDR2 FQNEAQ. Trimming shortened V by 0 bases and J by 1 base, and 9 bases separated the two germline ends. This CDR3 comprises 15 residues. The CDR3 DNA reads TGTGCCAGCAGCTTAGCTGCGGGGGCGAACACTGAAGCTTTCTTT. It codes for CASSLAAGANTEAFF. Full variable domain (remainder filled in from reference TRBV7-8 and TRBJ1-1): GAGVSQSPRYKVAKRGQDVALRCDPISGHVSLFWYQQALGQGPEFLTYFQNEAQLDKSGLPSDRFFAERPEGSVSTLKIQRTQQEDSAVYLCASSLAAGANTEAFFGQGTRLTVV.

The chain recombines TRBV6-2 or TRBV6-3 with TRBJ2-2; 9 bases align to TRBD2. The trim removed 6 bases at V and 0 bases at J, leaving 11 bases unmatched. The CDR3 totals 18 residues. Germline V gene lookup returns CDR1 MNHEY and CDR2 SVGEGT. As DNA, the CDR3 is TGTGCCAGCAGCTCACGGGGTAGCGGGAGATCGAACACCGGGGAGCTGTTTTTT. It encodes CASSSRGSGRSNTGELFF.

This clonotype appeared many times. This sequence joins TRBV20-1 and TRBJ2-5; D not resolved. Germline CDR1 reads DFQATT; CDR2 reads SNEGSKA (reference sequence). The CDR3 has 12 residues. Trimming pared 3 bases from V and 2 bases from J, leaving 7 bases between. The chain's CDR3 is CSASRLQETQYF. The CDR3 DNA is TGCAGTGCTAGTAGGCTTCAAGAGACCCAGTACTTC.

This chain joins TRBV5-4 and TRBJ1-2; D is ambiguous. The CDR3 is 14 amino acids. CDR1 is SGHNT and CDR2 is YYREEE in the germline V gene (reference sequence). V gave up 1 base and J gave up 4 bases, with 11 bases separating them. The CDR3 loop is CASSLFLPPYGYTF. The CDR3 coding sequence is TGTGCCAGCAGCTTGTTTCTCCCGCCCTATGGCTACACCTTC.